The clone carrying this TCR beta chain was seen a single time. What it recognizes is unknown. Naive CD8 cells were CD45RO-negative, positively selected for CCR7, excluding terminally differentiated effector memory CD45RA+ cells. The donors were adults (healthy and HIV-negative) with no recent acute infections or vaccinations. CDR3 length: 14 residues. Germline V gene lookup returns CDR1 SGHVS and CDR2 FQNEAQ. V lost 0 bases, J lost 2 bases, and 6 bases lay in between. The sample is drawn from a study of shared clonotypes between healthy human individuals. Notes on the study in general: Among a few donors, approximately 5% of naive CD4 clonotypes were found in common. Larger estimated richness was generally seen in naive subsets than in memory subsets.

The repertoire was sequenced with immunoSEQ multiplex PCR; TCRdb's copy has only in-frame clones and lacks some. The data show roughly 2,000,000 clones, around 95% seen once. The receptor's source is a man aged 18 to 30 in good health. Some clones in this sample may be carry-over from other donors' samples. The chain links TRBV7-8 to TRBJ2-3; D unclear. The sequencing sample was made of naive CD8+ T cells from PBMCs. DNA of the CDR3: TGTGCCAGCAGCTTAGCGGACGACACAGATACGCAGTATTTT. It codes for CASSLADDTDTQYF.